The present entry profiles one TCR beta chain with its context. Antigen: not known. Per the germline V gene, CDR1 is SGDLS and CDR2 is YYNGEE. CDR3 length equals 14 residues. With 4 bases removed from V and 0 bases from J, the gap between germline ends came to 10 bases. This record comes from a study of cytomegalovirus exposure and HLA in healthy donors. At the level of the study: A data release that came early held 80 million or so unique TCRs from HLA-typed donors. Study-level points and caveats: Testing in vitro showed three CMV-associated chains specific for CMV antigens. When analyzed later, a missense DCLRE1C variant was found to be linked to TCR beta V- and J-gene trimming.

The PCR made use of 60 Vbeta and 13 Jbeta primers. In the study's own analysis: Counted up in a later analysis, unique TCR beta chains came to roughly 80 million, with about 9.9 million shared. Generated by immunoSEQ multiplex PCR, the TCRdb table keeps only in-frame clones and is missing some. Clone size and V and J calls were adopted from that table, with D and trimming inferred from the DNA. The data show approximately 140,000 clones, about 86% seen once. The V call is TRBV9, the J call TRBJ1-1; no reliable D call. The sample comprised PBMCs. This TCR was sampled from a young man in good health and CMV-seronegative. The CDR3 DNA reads TGTGCCAGCAGCCTATCCGCGATGAACACTGAAGCTTTCTTT. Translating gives CASSLSAMNTEAFF.